The clone carrying this T cell receptor (beta chain) has only a few counts. Germline V gives CDR1 SGHTA, CDR2 FQGNSA. The V end lost 6 bases, the J end lost 10 bases, and 13 bases lay between the germline ends. CDR3 length equals 13 residues. This entry belongs to a study of human T cells and chemical hapten exposure. Indicated time point: patch test 2, 6 weeks after DPC sensitization. Treatment indicated: therapeutic diphenylcyclopropenone sensitization with weekly scalp DPC. Alopecia patients between 18 and 70 years old and suitable for DPC were used as donors. A single record per CDR3 protein comes from TCRdb applying MiXCR to the RACE reads. The data show about 43,000 distinct CDR3 sequences, approximately 3.4% seen once.

The clonotype originates from a man aged 40-50 years with alopecia areata. Some clones in this sample may be carry-over from other donors' samples. The sequenced sample was whole blood, obtained in connection with sensitization to the hapten diphenylcyclopropenone (DPC). The chain has TRBV7-2 and TRBJ1-6; D unclear. CDR3 DNA: TGTGCCAGCAGTCCAGGTTCCGGCTCACCCCTCCACTTT. Amino acid sequence: CASSPGSGSPLHF.